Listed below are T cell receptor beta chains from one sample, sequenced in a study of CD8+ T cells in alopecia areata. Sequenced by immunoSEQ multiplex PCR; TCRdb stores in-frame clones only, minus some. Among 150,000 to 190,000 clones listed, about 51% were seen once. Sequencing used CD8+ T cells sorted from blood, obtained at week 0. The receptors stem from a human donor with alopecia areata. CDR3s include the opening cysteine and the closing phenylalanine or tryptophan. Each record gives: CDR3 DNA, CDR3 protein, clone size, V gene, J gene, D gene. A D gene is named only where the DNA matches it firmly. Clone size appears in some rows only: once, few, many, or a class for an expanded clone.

DNA: TGTGCCAGCAGCTTAGCGGATTACACGCAGTATTTT
CDR3: CASSLADYTQYF
size: .
V: TRBV7-9
J: TRBJ2-3
D: .

DNA: TGTGCCAGCAGTCAAGGGACGATGGGCGGACTGTTTTTT
CDR3: CASSQGTMGGLFF
size: .
V: TRBV27
J: TRBJ1-4
D: .

DNA: TGTGCCAGCAGTAAACAGGGCAACTATGGCTACACCTTC
CDR3: CASSKQGNYGYTF
size: .
V: TRBV27
J: TRBJ1-2
D: .

DNA: TGTGCCAGCAGTTTAAGCCAAAATAACTATGGCTACACCTTC
CDR3: CASSLSQNNYGYTF
size: few
V: TRBV27
J: TRBJ1-2
D: .

DNA: TGTGCCAGCAGACAATACCCCACAGGGCAGGAAGCTTTCTTT
CDR3: CASRQYPTGQEAFF
size: few
V: TRBV6-1
J: TRBJ1-1
D: .

DNA: TGTGCCAGCAGCTCTCCGACTTGGACAGGGGACGGAAACGCAGATACGCAGTATTTT
CDR3: CASSSPTWTGDGNADTQYF
size: once
V: TRBV13
J: TRBJ2-3
D: TRBD1

DNA: TGTGCCAGCAGTCCCCCGGGACTTTTCAATGAGCAGTTCTTC
CDR3: CASSPPGLFNEQFF
size: .
V: TRBV27
J: TRBJ2-1
D: .

DNA: TGTGCCAGCAGCTACGACAACAATGAGCAGTTCTTC
CDR3: CASSYDNNEQFF
size: .
V: TRBV6-5
J: TRBJ2-1
D: .

DNA: TGTGCCAGCAGCATCACAGGGGGCGCAGCGGGAAACACCATATATTTT
CDR3: CASSITGGAAGNTIYF
size: few
V: TRBV13
J: TRBJ1-3
D: TRBD1

DNA: TGTGCCAGCAGCGCAGACATCCAGGGGAACTACGAGCAGTACTTC
CDR3: CASSADIQGNYEQYF
size: few
V: TRBV5-6
J: TRBJ2-7
D: .

DNA: TGTGCCTGGACTCCCGAGGCTTGGGATACGCAGTATTTT
CDR3: CAWTPEAWDTQYF
size: few
V: TRBV30
J: TRBJ2-3
D: .

DNA: TGTGCCAGCAGCGTAATTTCTGGAGATACGCAGTATTTT
CDR3: CASSVISGDTQYF
size: few
V: TRBV9
J: TRBJ2-3
D: .

DNA: TGTGCCAGCAGTCCCCAAAGCTCCTACGAGCAGTACTTC
CDR3: CASSPQSSYEQYF
size: .
V: TRBV27
J: TRBJ2-7
D: .

DNA: TGCGCCAGCAGCCAAGGACTAGCGGGGGATCACAATGAGCAGTTCTTC
CDR3: CASSQGLAGDHNEQFF
size: .
V: TRBV4-3
J: TRBJ2-1
D: TRBD2

DNA: TGCGCCAGCAGCCAGGACATCTCTGGGGCCAACGTCCTGACTTTC
CDR3: CASSQDISGANVLTF
size: once
V: TRBV4-3
J: TRBJ2-6
D: .

DNA: TGTGCCAGCAGCAACGACGGCTCAGCAACTAATGAAAAACTGTTTTTT
CDR3: CASSNDGSATNEKLFF
size: .
V: TRBV7-8
J: TRBJ1-4
D: .

DNA: TGTGCCAGCAGCGTAGAGCAGGGTATCGCCAACGTCCTGACTTTC
CDR3: CASSVEQGIANVLTF
size: .
V: TRBV9
J: TRBJ2-6
D: .

DNA: TGTGCCTGGAGTGTAATAGGCGGTGAAGAAGGCTACACCTTC
CDR3: CAWSVIGGEEGYTF
size: .
V: TRBV30
J: TRBJ1-2
D: .

DNA: TGCAGCGTTGAAAAGGCCGGCCCTACTAGCTATGGCTACACCTTC
CDR3: CSVEKAGPTSYGYTF
size: few
V: TRBV29-1
J: TRBJ1-2
D: .

DNA: TGTGCCAGCAGTTTATCGGTTCAGCTCAATCAGCCCCAGCATTTT
CDR3: CASSLSVQLNQPQHF
size: .
V: TRBV27
J: TRBJ1-5
D: .

DNA: TGTGCCAGCAGTTACGTGTCAGGGTCTCGCGAGCAGTACTTC
CDR3: CASSYVSGSREQYF
size: .
V: TRBV6-5
J: TRBJ2-7
D: .

DNA: TGCAGCGTTAGGGGCGATGGGAACATTCAGTACTTC
CDR3: CSVRGDGNIQYF
size: .
V: TRBV29-1
J: TRBJ2-4
D: .

DNA: TGCAGCGTGGGAACCGGGACAAACTACGAGCAGTACTTC
CDR3: CSVGTGTNYEQYF
size: .
V: TRBV29-1
J: TRBJ2-7
D: .

DNA: TGTGCCAGCACAGGACCTAGCTCCTACAATGAGCAGTTCTTC
CDR3: CASTGPSSYNEQFF
size: .
V: TRBV25-1
J: TRBJ2-1
D: .

DNA: TGTGCCAGCAGTTTCGGCGGATCCTATGGCTACACCTTC
CDR3: CASSFGGSYGYTF
size: .
V: TRBV27
J: TRBJ1-2
D: .

DNA: TGTGCCAGTACCCATCATGTGACTAGCGTTAACAATGAGCAGTTCTTC
CDR3: CASTHHVTSVNNEQFF
size: .
V: TRBV19
J: TRBJ2-1
D: TRBD2

DNA: TGTGCCAGCAGCCCCCAGGGGACTGAAGCTTTCTTT
CDR3: CASSPQGTEAFF
size: .
V: TRBV7-9
J: TRBJ1-1
D: .

DNA: TGTGCCAGCAGCTTGGCCTTCGAGGGGGCAACCTACGAGCAGTACTTC
CDR3: CASSLAFEGATYEQYF
size: .
V: TRBV5-6
J: TRBJ2-7
D: TRBD1

DNA: TGCAGTGCTCCGTTGCCTAATGAGCAGTTCTTC
CDR3: CSAPLPNEQFF
size: .
V: TRBV20-1
J: TRBJ2-1
D: .

DNA: TGTGCCAGTAAGATCGGACAGGGCAGGTCAGAGACCCAGTACTTC
CDR3: CASKIGQGRSETQYF
size: .
V: TRBV19
J: TRBJ2-5
D: TRBD1

DNA: TGCAGCGCGCAATCCGGGACAGGGGAAGGCTACACCTTC
CDR3: CSAQSGTGEGYTF
size: once
V: TRBV29-1
J: TRBJ1-2
D: TRBD1

DNA: TGTGCCAGCAGTGAATTTGGGGCAGACTATGGCTACACCTTC
CDR3: CASSEFGADYGYTF
size: .
V: TRBV25-1
J: TRBJ1-2
D: .

DNA: TGTGCCAGCAGCTTGCAACGACAGGGGAAGAGGTCACCCCTCCACTTT
CDR3: CASSLQRQGKRSPLHF
size: few
V: TRBV5-6
J: TRBJ1-6
D: TRBD1

DNA: TGTGCCAGCAGCCAGGGACAGTCCTACGAGCAGTACTTC
CDR3: CASSQGQSYEQYF
size: .
V: TRBV9
J: TRBJ2-7
D: TRBD1

DNA: TGTGCCAGCAGCCTAGGTGGGGGGAGTCAGCCCCAGCATTTT
CDR3: CASSLGGGSQPQHF
size: .
V: TRBV4-2
J: TRBJ1-5
D: .

DNA: TGCAGCGTGGACATCACTGGGGGAGGCTACACCTTC
CDR3: CSVDITGGGYTF
size: .
V: TRBV29-1
J: TRBJ1-2
D: .

DNA: TGTGCCAGCAGCCTCGGGACAGTAACGCAAGAGACCCAGTACTTC
CDR3: CASSLGTVTQETQYF
size: .
V: TRBV9
J: TRBJ2-5
D: TRBD1

DNA: TGTGCCAGCAGCTTACACGTAGTTTACGAGCAGTACTTC
CDR3: CASSLHVVYEQYF
size: few
V: TRBV7-2
J: TRBJ2-7
D: .

DNA: TGCAGCGTTGTCCTCGACAGCTCCTATGGCTACACCTTC
CDR3: CSVVLDSSYGYTF
size: .
V: TRBV29-1
J: TRBJ1-2
D: .

DNA: TGCGCCAGCAGCTCAGTACCGGCGAACACTGAAGCTTTCTTT
CDR3: CASSSVPANTEAFF
size: few
V: TRBV5-1
J: TRBJ1-1
D: .

DNA: TGTGCCTGGAGCCCGGACGGGGGGCATCAGCCCCAGCATTTT
CDR3: CAWSPDGGHQPQHF
size: few
V: TRBV30
J: TRBJ1-5
D: .

DNA: TGCGCCAGCAGCCAGGGCCCTGCGGGCGGGGAGCTGTTTTTT
CDR3: CASSQGPAGGELFF
size: medium-sized
V: TRBV4-1
J: TRBJ2-2
D: .

DNA: TGCGCCAGCAGGGGGACTGAGCAGTTCTTC
CDR3: CASRGTEQFF
size: .
V: TRBV5-1
J: TRBJ2-1
D: .

DNA: TGTGCCACCCGACAGGGGTCTGGACAGCCCCAGCATTTT
CDR3: CATRQGSGQPQHF
size: .
V: TRBV19
J: TRBJ1-5
D: TRBD1

DNA: TGTGCCACCAGCAGAGATCGGCAGAAAAACATTCAGTACTTC
CDR3: CATSRDRQKNIQYF
size: .
V: TRBV15
J: TRBJ2-4
D: .

DNA: TGTGCCAGCAGCTCGTCGACTAGCGGGGGGAACACCGGGGAGCTGTTTTTT
CDR3: CASSSSTSGGNTGELFF
size: .
V: TRBV13
J: TRBJ2-2
D: TRBD2

DNA: TGTGCCTACACCCGGGACAGGGACTCGAGGACTGAAGCTTTCTTT
CDR3: CAYTRDRDSRTEAFF
size: .
V: TRBV30
J: TRBJ1-1
D: TRBD1

DNA: TGTGCCAGCACTGGACAGGGGGTTCACTACAATGAGCAGTTCTTC
CDR3: CASTGQGVHYNEQFF
size: .
V: TRBV27
J: TRBJ2-1
D: TRBD1

DNA: TGCAGCGCACTGACAGAGGGAAACGGGGAGCTGTTTTTT
CDR3: CSALTEGNGELFF
size: .
V: TRBV29-1
J: TRBJ2-2
D: .

DNA: TGTGCCAGCAGAGGAACGGGGGGGACCTACAATGAGCAGTTCTTC
CDR3: CASRGTGGTYNEQFF
size: few
V: TRBV13
J: TRBJ2-1
D: TRBD2

DNA: TGCGCCAGCAGCTCGACAGGTAATAGCAATCAGCCCCAGCATTTT
CDR3: CASSSTGNSNQPQHF
size: .
V: TRBV5-1
J: TRBJ1-5
D: .

DNA: TGCAGCGTCGTAGCGGAGAACATTCAGTACTTC
CDR3: CSVVAENIQYF
size: few
V: TRBV29-1
J: TRBJ2-4
D: .

DNA: TGTGCCAGCAGTGTGGACCCCTCAACCTACAATGAGCAGTTCTTC
CDR3: CASSVDPSTYNEQFF
size: .
V: TRBV6-4
J: TRBJ2-1
D: .

DNA: TGTGCCACCAGCAGCGGACGCCTCAGCACAGATACGCAGTATTTT
CDR3: CATSSGRLSTDTQYF
size: few
V: TRBV15
J: TRBJ2-3
D: .

DNA: TGTGCCTTCCGGGACTATAATTCACCCCTCCACTTT
CDR3: CAFRDYNSPLHF
size: .
V: TRBV30
J: TRBJ1-6
D: .

DNA: TGTGCCAGCAGCCAGGACAGGGCCGGCACTGAAGCTTTCTTT
CDR3: CASSQDRAGTEAFF
size: few
V: TRBV4-2
J: TRBJ1-1
D: TRBD1